These 19 T cell receptor beta chains came from one sample sequenced in a study of shared clonotypes between healthy human individuals. Assay used: immunoSEQ multiplex PCR; TCRdb lists only in-frame clones, some missing. The sample records millions of clones, just under 95% being singletons. It was CD45RO-negative cells, positively selected for CCR7, that made up naive CD8 cells, with terminally differentiated effector memory CD45RA+ cells excluded. The sample taken for sequencing was naive CD8+ T cells sorted from blood. The receptors shown here come from a man aged 18 to 29 in good health.

V usage is TRBV6-1 and J usage is TRBJ2-1; 11 bases agree with TRBD1. CDR3 size: 15 residues. Trimming took 8 bases from V and 4 from J; bases not matched to a gene: 7. From germline, CDR1 is MNHNS and CDR2 SASEGT. CDR3 amino acids: CASCPGQGVYNEQFF. CDR3 nucleotide sequence: TGTGCCAGCTGTCCGGGACAGGGGGTTTACAATGAGCAGTTCTTC.

This clone was seen only once. The chain employs TRBV7-6 and TRBJ1-1, with D possibly being TRBD1 (5 bases). The CDR3 is made up of 14 amino acids. In germline, CDR1 is SGHVS, CDR2 FNYEAQ. V was trimmed by 1 base and J by 6 bases, leaving 12 bases between them. The CDR3 coding sequence is TGTGCCAGCAGCTTAGTGGGGGGTGGGTCTGAAGCTTTCTTT. It yields the protein CASSLVGGGSEAFF.

The chain couples TRBV5-4 to TRBJ2-2, with TRBD2 identical over 12 bases. V dropped 4 bases and J dropped 7; count of bases not matched to a gene: 5. The length of the CDR3 is 15 residues. The germline V gene encodes CDR1 SGHNT and CDR2 YYREEE (reference sequence). CDR3 sequence (DNA): TGTGCCAGCAGCATCCTGGGACTAGCGGGCGGGGAGCTGTTTTTT. As protein: CASSILGLAGGELFF.

The CDR3 nucleotides read TGTGCCAGCAGCCCCGAGGGGGGCCCCAATGAGCAGTTCTTC. Translation gives CASSPEGGPNEQFF. This chain links TRBV7-6 with TRBJ2-1; D may correspond to TRBD1 or TRBD2 (6 bases each). Germline values: CDR1 SGHVS, CDR2 FNYEAQ. The CDR3 is made up of 14 amino acids. V gave up 5 bases and J gave up 6 bases, with 14 bases separating them.

This sequence joins TRBV27 and TRBJ2-5; no firm D call. The CDR3 is 16 residues long. With 3 bases removed from V and 2 bases from J, the gap between germline ends came to 16 bases. Germline CDR1 MNHEY, CDR2 SMNVEV (reference sequence). The CDR3: CASSFEMAGAQETQYF. CDR3 bases: TGTGCCAGCAGTTTCGAGATGGCAGGCGCTCAAGAGACCCAGTACTTC.

A single count supports this clone. The chain uses TRBV2 and TRBJ2-7, with D perhaps TRBD1 (7 bases). V lost 6 bases and J lost 7, with 25 bases in between. Germline V lookup: CDR1 SNHLY, CDR2 FYNNEI. The CDR3 is made up of 16 amino acids. For the CDR3, the DNA is TGTGCCAGCAGGCCCGGACAGGAAAACCCGGCGGGAGAGCAGTACTTC. Translating gives CASRPGQENPAGEQYF. The whole variable domain, filled in from reference TRBV2 and TRBJ2-7, reads EPEVTQTPSHQVTQMGQEVILRCVPISNHLYFYWYRQILGQKVEFLVSFYNNEISEKSEIFDDQFSVERPDGSNFTLKIRSTKLEDSAMYFCASRPGQENPAGEQYFGPGTRLTVT.

The chain carries TRBV9 and TRBJ1-6, with D perhaps TRBD1 (6 bases). The V gene's germline CDR1 is SGDLS and CDR2 YYNGEE. The V end was cut by 0 bases, the J end by 10 bases, with 11 bases between. The CDR3 totals 14 residues. The CDR3 DNA follows: TGTGCCAGCAGCGTAGAACAGGGTCACTCACCCCTCCACTTT. This gives the protein CASSVEQGHSPLHF.

J is TRBJ1-1 and V is TRBV29-1; TRBD1 agrees at 7 bases. V shed 3 bases and J 2 bases; nucleotides not matched to a gene: 6. CDR3 length equals 14 residues. Germline V gives CDR1 SQVTM, CDR2 ANQGSEA. The DNA for the CDR3 is TGCAGCGTTGACGCGACAGGGATTAACACTGAAGCTTTCTTT. Its protein is CSVDATGINTEAFF.

In DNA, the CDR3 is TGTGCCAGCACCCCAAACACCGGGGAGCTGTTTTTT. This gives the protein CASTPNTGELFF. The rearrangement links TRBV6-6 to TRBJ2-2, with D uncertain. The V gene lost 7 bases and the J gene lost 2 bases, with 5 bases spanning the gap. From germline, CDR1 is MNHNY and CDR2 SVGAGI (reference sequence). The CDR3 is 12 amino acids.

The V and J genes are TRBV28 and TRBJ1-1; D is ambiguous. Trimming left V 7 bases short and J 10 bases short, with 19 bases between. The CDR3 totals 13 residues. CDR1 is MDHEN, CDR2 SYDVKM, per germline. CDR3 bases: TGTGCCAGCACCAACTGGGAGAACATCGGAGCTTTCTTT. Protein product: CASTNWENIGAFF.

The chain couples TRBV30 to TRBJ2-3, with D unclear. V lost 0 bases and J 5 bases, leaving 9 bases between the germline ends. CDR3 length: 13 residues. CDR1 and CDR2 from the germline V gene are GTSNPN and SVGIG (reference sequence). As DNA, the CDR3 is TGTGCCTGGAGTGTATTAGTGCAAGATACGCAGTATTTT. It specifies CAWSVLVQDTQYF.

J is TRBJ2-5 and V is TRBV6-6; TRBD1 is a possible D gene (6 bases). This CDR3 is built from 14 residues. With 3 bases removed from V and 4 bases from J, the gap between germline ends came to 12 bases. Per germline, CDR1 MNHNY and CDR2 SVGAGI (reference sequence). The CDR3, as DNA: TGTGCCAGCAGTTATATGGGGGCTGCAGAGACCCAGTACTTC. This sequence encodes CASSYMGAAETQYF.

V is TRBV27 and J is TRBJ1-5; TRBD1 might be the D (6 bases). In germline, CDR1 is MNHEY, CDR2 SMNVEV (reference sequence). Trimming stripped 2 bases from V and 2 bases from J, with 13 bases between. This CDR3 spans 16 amino acids. The CDR3 is CASSLIGGAGNQPQHF. The DNA for the CDR3 is TGTGCCAGCAGTTTAATCGGGGGGGCAGGCAATCAGCCCCAGCATTTT.

This clone has just one count. The CDR3 protein is CASSFQGAHNEQFF. DNA of the CDR3: TGTGCCAGCAGCTTCCAGGGGGCCCACAATGAGCAGTTCTTC. The chain is built from TRBV11-2 and TRBJ2-1, with 8 bases that match TRBD1. This CDR3 spans 14 amino acids. In germline, CDR1 is SGHAT, CDR2 FQNNGV. The V segment lost 3 bases and the J segment 5 bases; nucleotides outside the gene matches: 3.

Of note for this clone: Additional DNA sequences in this sample encode the identical CDR3. This sequence joins TRBV7-9 and TRBJ2-3, with 8 bases matching TRBD1. The J segment lost 9 bases and the V segment lost 4 bases, leaving 3 bases of the junction unmatched. CDR3 length equals 12 residues. Per germline, CDR1 SEHNR and CDR2 FQNEAQ (reference sequence). CDR3 in DNA: TGTGCCAGCAGCTCGACAGGGGACACGCAGTATTTT. Protein sequence: CASSSTGDTQYF.

This chain links TRBV10-3 with TRBJ1-2; possibly TRBD1 for D (6 bases). Trimming removed 3 bases at V and 5 bases at J, with 10 bases between. The CDR3 runs to 13 residues. Germline V CDR1 and CDR2: ENHRY, SYGVKD. CDR3 loop: CAISERTEYGYTF. The CDR3 nucleotides are TGTGCCATCAGTGAACGGACAGAGTATGGCTACACCTTC.

The chain is built from TRBV11-2 and TRBJ2-5; D might be TRBD1 or TRBD2, each matching 5 bases. Germline lookup yields CDR1 SGHAT and CDR2 FQNNGV. V gave up 0 bases and J gave up 2 bases, with 16 bases separating them. The length of the CDR3 is 17 residues. The CDR3: CASSLDSFIGTQETQYF. The CDR3 DNA sequence: TGTGCCAGCAGCTTAGATTCCTTCATAGGGACGCAAGAGACCCAGTACTTC.

Details on this clone: In the same sample, other DNA sequences code for this CDR3. The chain joins TRBV7-8 to TRBJ2-7; D may be TRBD2 (6 bases). The CDR3 runs 13 residues. From germline, CDR1 is SGHVS and CDR2 FQNEAQ. Trimming stripped 0 bases from V and 4 bases from J, with 7 bases between. DNA of the CDR3: TGTGCCAGCAGCTTAGCGGGAGGATACGAGCAGTACTTC. This encodes CASSLAGGYEQYF.

This chain links TRBV7-6 with TRBJ2-1; 10 bases match TRBD2. This CDR3 comprises 17 residues. V shed 5 bases and J 7 bases; nucleotides not matched to a gene: 14. The V gene's germline CDR1 is SGHVS and CDR2 FNYEAQ. As DNA, the CDR3 is TGTGCCAGCAGCCCCATCCTGGGAGCGGGGGGGCGAAATGAGCAGTTCTTC. Encoded protein: CASSPILGAGGRNEQFF. The whole variable domain, remainder taken from reference TRBV7-6 and TRBJ2-1, is GAGVSQSPRYKVTKRGQDVALRCDPISGHVSLYWYRQALGQGPEFLTYFNYEAQQDKSGLPNDRFSAERPEGSISTLTIQRTEQRDSAMYRCASSPILGAGGRNEQFFGPGTRLTVL.